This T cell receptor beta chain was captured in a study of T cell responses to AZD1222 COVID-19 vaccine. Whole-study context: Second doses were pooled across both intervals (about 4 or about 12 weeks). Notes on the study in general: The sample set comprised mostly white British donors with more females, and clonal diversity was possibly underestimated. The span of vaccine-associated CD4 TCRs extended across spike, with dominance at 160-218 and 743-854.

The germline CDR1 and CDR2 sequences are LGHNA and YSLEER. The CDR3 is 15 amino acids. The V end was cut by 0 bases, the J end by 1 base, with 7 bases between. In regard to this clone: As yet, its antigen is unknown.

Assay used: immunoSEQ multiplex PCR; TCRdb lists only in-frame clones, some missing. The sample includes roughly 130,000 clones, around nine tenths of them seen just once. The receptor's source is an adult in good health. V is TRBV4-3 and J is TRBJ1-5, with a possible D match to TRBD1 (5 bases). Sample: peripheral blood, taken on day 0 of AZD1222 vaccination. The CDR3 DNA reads TGCGCCAGCAGCCAAGATTCAGGGAGCAATCAGCCCCAGCATTTT. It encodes CASSQDSGSNQPQHF.